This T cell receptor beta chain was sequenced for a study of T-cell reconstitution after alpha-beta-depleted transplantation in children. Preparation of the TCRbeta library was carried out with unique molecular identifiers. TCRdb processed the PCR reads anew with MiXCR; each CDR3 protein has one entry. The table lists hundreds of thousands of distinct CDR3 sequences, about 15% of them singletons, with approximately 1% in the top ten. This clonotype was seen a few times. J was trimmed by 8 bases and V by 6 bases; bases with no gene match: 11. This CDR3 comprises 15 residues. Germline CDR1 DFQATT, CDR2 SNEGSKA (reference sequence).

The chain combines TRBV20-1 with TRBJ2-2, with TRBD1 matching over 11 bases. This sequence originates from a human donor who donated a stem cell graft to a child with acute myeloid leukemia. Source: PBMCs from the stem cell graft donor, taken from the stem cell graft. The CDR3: CSAKTGTGGSGELFF. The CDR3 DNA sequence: TGCAGTGCCAAAACCGGGACAGGGGGAAGTGGGGAGCTGTTTTTT.